The source of this T cell receptor (beta chain) is a study of blood T cell repertoires in COVID-19. Study-wide context: Specimens from acute and convalescent COVID-19 originated in the United States, Italy and Spain. From T cells, B-cell-depleted T cells, or PBMCs came the material, which was cDNA or gDNA.

CDR3 length: 15 residues. CDR1 is MNHEY and CDR2 is SVGAGI in the germline V gene. The V and J ends lost 7 bases and 0 bases respectively, with 10 bases between them. In the study's own analysis: Amplification of reference gene primers was used by the study to estimate nucleated cell counts. Profiled with immunoSEQ multiplex PCR; TCRdb holds only in-frame clones, not every one. From that table come the V and J calls and clone size; the DNA was used to work out D and trimming. The profile covers about 200,000 clones, with 70% to 90% appearing a single time and approximately 10% taken by the ten largest.

Material: peripheral blood. This rearrangement joins TRBV6-5 to TRBJ2-6; TRBD1 might be the D (6 bases). This clonotype originated in a human donor with active or convalescent COVID-19. The donor label of this sample is uncertain. The CDR3 sequence: CASTEGVSGANVLTF. The CDR3 nucleotides read TGTGCCAGCACCGAGGGGGTCTCTGGGGCCAACGTCCTGACTTTC.